A single sample is the source of the 10 T cell receptor beta chains below, sequenced in a study of identical twins. TCRdb re-derived calls from the 5' RACE reads in MiXCR, one entry per CDR3 protein. The sample carries 400,000 to 550,000 distinct CDR3 sequences, less than 25% recorded once. These data are also associated with another study on T cells expressing NK-cell markers.

Sequencing was done on a sample of CD4+ T cells sorted from blood. The receptors were sampled from a woman in her late teens or twenties in good health.

In this sample, this clonotype turned up many times. The chain is built from TRBV20-1 and TRBJ2-7, with D perhaps TRBD2 (5 bases). CDR1 and CDR2 (germline): DFQATT, SNEGSKA (reference sequence). The CDR3 is 13 residues long. V was shortened by 4 bases and J by 3 bases, with 13 bases between the two germline ends. The CDR3 protein is CSAIYRESYEQYF. CDR3 nucleotides: TGCAGTGCTATTTACCGGGAAAGCTACGAGCAGTACTTC.

This clonotype was seen repeatedly, ten times or more. The J gene is TRBJ2-1, the V gene TRBV14; no definite D call. CDR1 is SGHDN and CDR2 is FVKESK in the germline V gene. This CDR3 is built from 13 residues. Trimming cost V 0 bases and J 5 bases, with 5 bases left between them. CDR3 nucleotide sequence: TGTGCCAGCAGCCAAGATAGGGACAATGAGCAGTTCTTC. Amino acid sequence: CASSQDRDNEQFF.

This clonotype was counted a few times. CDR3 nucleotide sequence: TGTGCCAGCAGGGACAGGTTCTATGGCTACACCTTC. It encodes CASRDRFYGYTF. The rearrangement uses TRBV12-3 or TRBV12-4 and TRBJ1-2; 7 nucleotides line up with TRBD1. Trimming took 6 bases from V and 4 from J; bases not matched to a gene: 2. CDR3 length: 12 residues.

The V and J genes are TRBV12-3 or TRBV12-4 and TRBJ1-1; tentative D call: TRBD1 (5 bases). The CDR3 loop spans 15 amino acids. With 6 bases removed from V and 6 bases from J, the gap between germline ends came to 20 bases. Written as DNA, the CDR3 is TGTGCCAGCAGCCCCGACCAAATTATGACAGCTGAAGCTTTCTTT. Its translation: CASSPDQIMTAEAFF.

This clonotype was counted between two and nine times. The genes are TRBV10-3 and TRBJ1-6; TRBD1 is a possible D gene (5 bases). There are 15 residues in the CDR3. Germline CDR1 ENHRY, CDR2 SYGVKD. V was clipped by 2 bases and J by 10 bases, with 15 bases between them. The CDR3 DNA sequence: TGTGCCATCAGTGAGGTATCCGCCGCAGGGTCACCCCTCCACTTT. Encoded protein: CAISEVSAAGSPLHF.

J is TRBJ2-1 and V is TRBV11-2; no reliable D call. The CDR3 loop spans 14 amino acids. V was trimmed by 5 bases and J by 4 bases, leaving 12 bases between them. Germline CDR1 is SGHAT and CDR2 is FQNNGV. This chain's CDR3 is CASSPMQLYNEQFF. CDR3 bases: TGTGCCAGCAGCCCCATGCAACTGTACAATGAGCAGTTCTTC.

This clonotype occurred a few times. The chain links TRBV20-1 to TRBJ1-1, with D hard to call. Trimming took 6 bases from V and 4 from J, leaving 18 bases between them. The CDR3 length is 14 residues. CDR1 is DFQATT and CDR2 is SNEGSKA in the germline V gene (reference sequence). The CDR3 coding sequence is TGCAGTGCCAGGACTCCCGGACGGACCACTGAAGCTTTCTTT. Residues: CSARTPGRTTEAFF.

The CDR3 nucleotides are TGTGCCAGCAGCTTAGAAGGGGACACCGGGGCTGAAGCTTTCTTT. It specifies CASSLEGDTGAEAFF. V is TRBV7-2 and J is TRBJ1-1, with a weak D call TRBD1 (6 bases). The length of the CDR3 is 15 residues. V lost 1 base and J lost 6, with 15 bases in between. Germline V gives CDR1 SGHTA, CDR2 FQGNSA.

The chain has TRBV7-2 and TRBJ2-7, with 9 nucleotides matching TRBD1. V dropped 4 bases and J dropped 9; count of bases not matched to a gene: 13. The CDR3 has 15 residues. Germline CDR1 and CDR2: SGHTA and FQGNSA. The CDR3 DNA sequence: TGTGCCAGCAGCTACGCGGGACAGGGAGTTGGAAGGCAGTACTTC. The encoded protein is CASSYAGQGVGRQYF.

This clonotype was seen a few times. The chain recombines TRBV6-1 with TRBJ2-3; D ambiguous. The CDR3 is 15 amino acids. Trimming took off 0 bases at V and 1 base at J, with 8 bases between the two ends. Germline values: CDR1 MNHNS, CDR2 SASEGT. Here the CDR3 DNA reads TGTGCCAGCAGTGAAGCCAGATTTCGCACAGATACGCAGTATTTT. Encoded protein: CASSEARFRTDTQYF.